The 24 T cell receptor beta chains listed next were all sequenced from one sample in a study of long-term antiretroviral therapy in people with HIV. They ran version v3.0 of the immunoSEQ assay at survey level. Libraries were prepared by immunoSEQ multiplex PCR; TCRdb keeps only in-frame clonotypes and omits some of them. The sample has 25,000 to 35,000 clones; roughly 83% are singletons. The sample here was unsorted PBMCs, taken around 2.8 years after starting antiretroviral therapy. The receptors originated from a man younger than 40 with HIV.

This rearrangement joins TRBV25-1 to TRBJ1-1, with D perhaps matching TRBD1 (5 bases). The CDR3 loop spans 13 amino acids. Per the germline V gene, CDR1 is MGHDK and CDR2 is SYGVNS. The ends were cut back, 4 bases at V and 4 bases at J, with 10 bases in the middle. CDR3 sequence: CASSASTGTEAFF. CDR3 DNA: TGTGCCAGCAGTGCCTCAACAGGCACTGAAGCTTTCTTT.

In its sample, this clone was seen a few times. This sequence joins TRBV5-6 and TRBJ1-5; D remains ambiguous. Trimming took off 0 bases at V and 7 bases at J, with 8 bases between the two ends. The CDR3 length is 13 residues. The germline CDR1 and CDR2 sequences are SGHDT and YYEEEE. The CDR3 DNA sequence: TGTGCCAGCAGCTTGGCCGTGGGACAGCCCCAGCATTTT. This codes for CASSLAVGQPQHF.

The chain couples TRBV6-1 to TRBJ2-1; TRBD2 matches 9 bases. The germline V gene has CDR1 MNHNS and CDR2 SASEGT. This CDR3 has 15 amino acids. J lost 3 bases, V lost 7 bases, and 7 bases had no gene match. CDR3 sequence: CASIPETSGYNEQFF. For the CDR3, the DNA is TGTGCCAGCATCCCGGAGACTAGCGGCTACAATGAGCAGTTCTTC.

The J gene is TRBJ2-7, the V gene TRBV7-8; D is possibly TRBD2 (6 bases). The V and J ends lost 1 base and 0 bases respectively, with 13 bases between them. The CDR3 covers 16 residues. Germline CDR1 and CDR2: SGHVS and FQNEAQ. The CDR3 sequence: CASSLGTGVSSYEQYF. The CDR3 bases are TGTGCCAGCAGCTTAGGAACGGGGGTTAGCTCCTACGAGCAGTACTTC.

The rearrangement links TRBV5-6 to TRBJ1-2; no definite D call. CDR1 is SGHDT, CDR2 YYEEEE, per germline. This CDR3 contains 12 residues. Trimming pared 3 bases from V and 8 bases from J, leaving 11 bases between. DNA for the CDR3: TGTGCCAGCAGCTGGACGGCCGGGGGCTACACCTTC. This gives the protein CASSWTAGGYTF.

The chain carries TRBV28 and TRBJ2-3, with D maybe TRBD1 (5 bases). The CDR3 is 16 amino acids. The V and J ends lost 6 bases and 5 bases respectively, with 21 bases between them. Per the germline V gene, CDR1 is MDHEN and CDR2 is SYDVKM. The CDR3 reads CASRTRQKGRQDTQYF. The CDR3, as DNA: TGTGCCAGCAGAACTCGACAGAAGGGCCGTCAAGATACGCAGTATTTT.

CDR3 nucleotide sequence: TGTGCCAGTAGTGCAGGCGGCTACGAGCAGTACTTC. Amino acids: CASSAGGYEQYF. V is TRBV19 and J is TRBJ2-7; D unclear. The V end lost 5 bases, the J end lost 3 bases, and 8 bases lay between the germline ends. Germline assignment: CDR1 LNHDA and CDR2 SQIVND (reference sequence). The CDR3 runs 12 residues.

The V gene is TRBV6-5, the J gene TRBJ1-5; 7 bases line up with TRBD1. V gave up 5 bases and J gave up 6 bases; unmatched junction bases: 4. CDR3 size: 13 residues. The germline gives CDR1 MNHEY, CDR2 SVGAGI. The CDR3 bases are TGTGCCAGCAGTGCTACAGGGGTTCAGCCCCAGCATTTT. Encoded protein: CASSATGVQPQHF.

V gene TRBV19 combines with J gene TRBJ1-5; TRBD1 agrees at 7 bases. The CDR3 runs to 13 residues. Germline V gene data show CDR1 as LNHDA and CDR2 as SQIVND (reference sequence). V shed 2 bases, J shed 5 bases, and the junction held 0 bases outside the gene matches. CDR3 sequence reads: CASSIQGDQPQHF. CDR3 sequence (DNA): TGTGCCAGTAGTATACAGGGGGATCAGCCCCAGCATTTT.

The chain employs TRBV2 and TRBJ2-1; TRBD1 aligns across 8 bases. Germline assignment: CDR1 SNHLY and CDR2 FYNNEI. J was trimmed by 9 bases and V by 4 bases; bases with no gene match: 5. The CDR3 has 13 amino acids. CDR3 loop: CASSAQGGGEQFF. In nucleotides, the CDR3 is TGTGCCAGCAGTGCACAGGGGGGTGGTGAGCAGTTCTTC.

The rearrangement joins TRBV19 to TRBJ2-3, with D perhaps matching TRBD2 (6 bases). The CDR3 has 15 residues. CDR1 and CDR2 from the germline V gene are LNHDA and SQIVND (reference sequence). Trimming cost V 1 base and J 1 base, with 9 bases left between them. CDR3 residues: CASSIGGGGTDTQYF. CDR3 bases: TGTGCCAGTAGTATAGGGGGAGGAGGCACAGATACGCAGTATTTT.

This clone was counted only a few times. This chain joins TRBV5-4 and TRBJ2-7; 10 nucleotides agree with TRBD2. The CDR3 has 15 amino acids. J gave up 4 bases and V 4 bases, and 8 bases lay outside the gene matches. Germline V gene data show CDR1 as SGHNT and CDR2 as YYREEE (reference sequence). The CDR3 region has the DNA TGTGCCAGCAGCCCCGAGACTAGCGGGTCGTACGAGCAGTACTTC. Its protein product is CASSPETSGSYEQYF.

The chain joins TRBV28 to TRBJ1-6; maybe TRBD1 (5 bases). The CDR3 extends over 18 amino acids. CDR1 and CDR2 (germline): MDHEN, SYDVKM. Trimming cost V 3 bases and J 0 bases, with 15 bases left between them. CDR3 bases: TGTGCCAGCAGTTTTGCGCAGCGGGGGAGCTCCTATAATTCACCCCTCCACTTT. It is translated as CASSFAQRGSSYNSPLHF. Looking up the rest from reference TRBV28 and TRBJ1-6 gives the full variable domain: DVKVTQSSRYLVKRTGEKVFLECVQDMDHENMFWYRQDPGLGLRLIYFSYDVKMKEKGDIPEGYSVSREKKERFSLILESASTNQTSMYLCASSFAQRGSSYNSPLHFGNGTRLTVT.

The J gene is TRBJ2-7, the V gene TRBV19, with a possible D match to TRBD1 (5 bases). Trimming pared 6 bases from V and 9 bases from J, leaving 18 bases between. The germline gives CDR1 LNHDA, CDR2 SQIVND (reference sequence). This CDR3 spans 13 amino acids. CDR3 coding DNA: TGTGCCAGTAGGGCCGGACGGACAAGTGTGCAGTACTTC. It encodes CASRAGRTSVQYF. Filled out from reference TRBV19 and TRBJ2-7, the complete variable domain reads DGGITQSPKYLFRKEGQNVTLSCEQNLNHDAMYWYRQDPGQGLRLIYYSQIVNDFQKGDIAEGYSVSREKKESFPLTVTSAQKNPTAFYLCASRAGRTSVQYFGPGTRLTVT.

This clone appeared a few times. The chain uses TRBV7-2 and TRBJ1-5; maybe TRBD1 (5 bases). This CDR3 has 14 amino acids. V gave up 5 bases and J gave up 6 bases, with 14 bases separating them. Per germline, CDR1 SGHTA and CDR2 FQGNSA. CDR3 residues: CASSQGASGQPQHF. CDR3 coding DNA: TGTGCCAGCAGCCAAGGGGCCTCCGGTCAGCCCCAGCATTTT.

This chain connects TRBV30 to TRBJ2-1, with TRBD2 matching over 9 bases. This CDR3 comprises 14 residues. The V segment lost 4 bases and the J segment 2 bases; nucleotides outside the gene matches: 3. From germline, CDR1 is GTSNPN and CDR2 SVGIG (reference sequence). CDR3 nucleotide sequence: TGTGCCTGGAAATTAGCGGGGGCCTACAATGAGCAGTTCTTC. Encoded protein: CAWKLAGAYNEQFF.

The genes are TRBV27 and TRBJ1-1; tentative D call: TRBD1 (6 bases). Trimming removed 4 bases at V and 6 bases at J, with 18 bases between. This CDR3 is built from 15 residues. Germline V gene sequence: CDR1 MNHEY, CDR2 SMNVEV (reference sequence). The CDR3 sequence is CASSSPGGRGAEAFF. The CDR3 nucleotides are TGTGCCAGCAGTTCGCCCGGTGGCAGGGGCGCTGAAGCTTTCTTT.

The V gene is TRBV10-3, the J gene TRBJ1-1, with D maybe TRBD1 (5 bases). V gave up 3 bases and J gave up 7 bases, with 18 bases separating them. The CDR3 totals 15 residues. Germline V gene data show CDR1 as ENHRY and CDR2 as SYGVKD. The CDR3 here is CAISESPGRTSEAFF. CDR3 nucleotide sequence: TGTGCCATCAGTGAATCACCAGGGAGAACCAGTGAAGCTTTCTTT.

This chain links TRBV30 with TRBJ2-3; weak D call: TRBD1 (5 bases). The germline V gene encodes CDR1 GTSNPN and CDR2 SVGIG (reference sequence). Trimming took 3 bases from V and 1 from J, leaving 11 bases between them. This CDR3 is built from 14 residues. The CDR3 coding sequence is TGTGCCTGGAGATGGCTAGGGGGCACAGATACGCAGTATTTT. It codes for CAWRWLGGTDTQYF.

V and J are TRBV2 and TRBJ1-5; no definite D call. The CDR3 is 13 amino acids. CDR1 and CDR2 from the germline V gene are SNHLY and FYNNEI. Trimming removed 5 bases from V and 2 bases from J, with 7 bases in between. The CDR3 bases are TGTGCCAGCAGTAACGATGGCAATCAGCCCCAGCATTTT. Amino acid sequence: CASSNDGNQPQHF. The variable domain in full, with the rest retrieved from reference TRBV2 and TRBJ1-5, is EPEVTQTPSHQVTQMGQEVILRCVPISNHLYFYWYRQILGQKVEFLVSFYNNEISEKSEIFDDQFSVERPDGSNFTLKIRSTKLEDSAMYFCASSNDGNQPQHFGDGTRLSIL.

CDR3 sequence reads: CASSILSGGELFF. The CDR3 DNA reads TGTGCCAGTAGTATCCTGTCAGGCGGGGAGCTGTTTTTT. The chain has TRBV19 and TRBJ2-2; no clear D. Germline CDR1 and CDR2: LNHDA and SQIVND (reference sequence). Trimming shortened V by 3 bases and J by 7 bases, and 9 bases separated the two germline ends. CDR3 length: 13 residues. Variable domain in full (rest from reference TRBV19 and TRBJ2-2): DGGITQSPKYLFRKEGQNVTLSCEQNLNHDAMYWYRQDPGQGLRLIYYSQIVNDFQKGDIAEGYSVSREKKESFPLTVTSAQKNPTAFYLCASSILSGGELFFGEGSRLTVL.

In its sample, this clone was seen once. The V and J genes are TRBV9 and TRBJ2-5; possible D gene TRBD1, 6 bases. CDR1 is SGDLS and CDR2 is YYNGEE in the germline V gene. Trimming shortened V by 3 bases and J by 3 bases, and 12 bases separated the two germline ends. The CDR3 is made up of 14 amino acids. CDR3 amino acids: CASSEAHREETQYF. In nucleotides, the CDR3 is TGTGCCAGCAGCGAAGCCCACAGGGAAGAGACCCAGTACTTC.

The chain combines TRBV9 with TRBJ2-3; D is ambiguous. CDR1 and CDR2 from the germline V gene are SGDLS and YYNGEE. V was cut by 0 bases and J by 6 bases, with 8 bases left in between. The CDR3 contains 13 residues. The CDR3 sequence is CASSVDLVDTQYF. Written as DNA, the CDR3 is TGTGCCAGCAGCGTAGACCTAGTGGATACGCAGTATTTT. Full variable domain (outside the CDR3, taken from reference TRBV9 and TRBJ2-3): DSGVTQTPKHLITATGQRVTLRCSPRSGDLSVYWYQQSLDQGLQFLIQYYNGEERAKGNILERFSAQQFPDLHSELNLSSLELGDSALYFCASSVDLVDTQYFGPGTRLTVL.

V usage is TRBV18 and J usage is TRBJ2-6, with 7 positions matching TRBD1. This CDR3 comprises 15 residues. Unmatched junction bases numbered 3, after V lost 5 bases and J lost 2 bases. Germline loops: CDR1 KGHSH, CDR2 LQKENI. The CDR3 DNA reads TGTGCCAGCTCAGCCGGGACAGCTGGGGCCAACGTCCTGACTTTC. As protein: CASSAGTAGANVLTF.